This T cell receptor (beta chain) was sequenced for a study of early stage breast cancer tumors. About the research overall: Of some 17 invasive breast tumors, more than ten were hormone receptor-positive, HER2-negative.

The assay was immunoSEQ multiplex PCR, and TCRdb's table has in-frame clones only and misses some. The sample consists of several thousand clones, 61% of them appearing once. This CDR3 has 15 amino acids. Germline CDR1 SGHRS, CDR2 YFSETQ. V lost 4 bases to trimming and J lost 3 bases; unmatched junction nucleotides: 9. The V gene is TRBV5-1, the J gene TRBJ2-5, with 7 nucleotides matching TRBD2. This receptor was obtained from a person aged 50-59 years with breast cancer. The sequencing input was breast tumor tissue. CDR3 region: CASSRLAAREETQYF. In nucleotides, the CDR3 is TGCGCCAGCAGCCGGCTAGCGGCTAGGGAAGAGACCCAGTACTTC.